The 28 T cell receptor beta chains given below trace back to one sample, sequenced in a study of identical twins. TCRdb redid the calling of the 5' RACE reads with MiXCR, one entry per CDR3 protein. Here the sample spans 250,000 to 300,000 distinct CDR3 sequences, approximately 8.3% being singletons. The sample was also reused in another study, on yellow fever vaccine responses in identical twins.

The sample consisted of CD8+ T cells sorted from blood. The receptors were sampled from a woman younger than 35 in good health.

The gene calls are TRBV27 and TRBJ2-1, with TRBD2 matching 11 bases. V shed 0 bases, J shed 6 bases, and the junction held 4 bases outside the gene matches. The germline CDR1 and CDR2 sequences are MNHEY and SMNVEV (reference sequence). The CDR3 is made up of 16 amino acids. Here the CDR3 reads CASSLSLGTSGNEQFF. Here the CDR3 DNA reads TGTGCCAGCAGTTTATCCCTCGGGACTAGCGGCAATGAGCAGTTCTTC.

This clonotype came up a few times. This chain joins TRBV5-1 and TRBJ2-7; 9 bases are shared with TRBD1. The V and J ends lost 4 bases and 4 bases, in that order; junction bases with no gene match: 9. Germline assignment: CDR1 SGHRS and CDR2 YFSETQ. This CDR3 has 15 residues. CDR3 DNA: TGCGCCAGCAGCAACCCCGGGACAGGGTCGTACGAGCAGTACTTC. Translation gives CASSNPGTGSYEQYF. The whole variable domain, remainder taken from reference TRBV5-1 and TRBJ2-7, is KAGVTQTPRYLIKTRGQQVTLSCSPISGHRSVSWYQQTPGQGLQFLFEYFSETQRNKGNFPGRFSGRQFSNSRSEMNVSTLELGDSALYLCASSNPGTGSYEQYFGPGTRLTVT.

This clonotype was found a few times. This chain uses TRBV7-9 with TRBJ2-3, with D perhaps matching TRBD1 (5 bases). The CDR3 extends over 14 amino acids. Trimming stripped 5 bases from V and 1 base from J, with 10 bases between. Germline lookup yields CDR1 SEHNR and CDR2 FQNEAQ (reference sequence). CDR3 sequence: CASSRGWGTDTQYF. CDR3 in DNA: TGTGCCAGCAGCAGGGGATGGGGCACAGATACGCAGTATTTT.

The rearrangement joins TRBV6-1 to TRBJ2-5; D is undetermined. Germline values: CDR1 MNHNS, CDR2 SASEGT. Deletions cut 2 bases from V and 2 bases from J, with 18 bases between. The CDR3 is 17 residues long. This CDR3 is CASSETILAAWQETQYF. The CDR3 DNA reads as TGTGCCAGCAGTGAAACCATCTTGGCAGCCTGGCAAGAGACCCAGTACTTC.

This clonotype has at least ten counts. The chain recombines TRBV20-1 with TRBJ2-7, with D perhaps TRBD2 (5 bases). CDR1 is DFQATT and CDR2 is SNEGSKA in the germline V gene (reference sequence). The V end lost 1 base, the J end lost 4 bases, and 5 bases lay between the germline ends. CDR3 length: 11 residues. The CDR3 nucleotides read TGCAGTGCTAGAGCGGGATACGAGCAGTACTTC. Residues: CSARAGYEQYF.

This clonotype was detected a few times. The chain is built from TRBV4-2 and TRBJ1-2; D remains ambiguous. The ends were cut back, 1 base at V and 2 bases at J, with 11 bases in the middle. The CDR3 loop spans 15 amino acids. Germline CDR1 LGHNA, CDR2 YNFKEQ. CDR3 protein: CASSQGSHPNYGYTF. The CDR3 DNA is TGTGCCAGCAGCCAAGGATCGCACCCCAACTATGGCTACACCTTC.

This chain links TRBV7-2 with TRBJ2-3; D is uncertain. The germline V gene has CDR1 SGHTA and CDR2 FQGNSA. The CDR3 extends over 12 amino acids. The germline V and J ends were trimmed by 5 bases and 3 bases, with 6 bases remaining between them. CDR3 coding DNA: TGTGCCAGCAGCCCGTGGACAGATACGCAGTATTTT. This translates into CASSPWTDTQYF.

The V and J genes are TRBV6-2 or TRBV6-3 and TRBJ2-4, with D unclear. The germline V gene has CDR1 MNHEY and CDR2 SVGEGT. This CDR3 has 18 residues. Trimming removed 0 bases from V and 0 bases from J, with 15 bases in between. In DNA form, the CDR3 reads TGTGCCAGCAGTTACTCTCCGACCTCGGGCCAAGCCAAAAACATTCAGTACTTC. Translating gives CASSYSPTSGQAKNIQYF.

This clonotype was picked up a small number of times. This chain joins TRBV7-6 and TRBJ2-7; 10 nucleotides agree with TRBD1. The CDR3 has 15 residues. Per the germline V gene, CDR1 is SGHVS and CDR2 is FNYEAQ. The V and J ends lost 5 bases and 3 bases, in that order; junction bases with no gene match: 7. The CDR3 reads CASSLWDRGNYEQYF. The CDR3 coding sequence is TGTGCCAGCAGCCTGTGGGACAGGGGAAACTACGAGCAGTACTTC.

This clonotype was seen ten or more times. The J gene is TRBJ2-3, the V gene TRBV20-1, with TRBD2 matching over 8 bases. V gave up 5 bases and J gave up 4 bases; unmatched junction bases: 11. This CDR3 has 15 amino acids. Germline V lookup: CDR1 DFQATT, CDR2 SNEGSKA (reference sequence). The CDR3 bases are TGCAGTGCTCCCGGGACTAGTCATTTAGCAGATACGCAGTATTTT. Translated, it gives CSAPGTSHLADTQYF.

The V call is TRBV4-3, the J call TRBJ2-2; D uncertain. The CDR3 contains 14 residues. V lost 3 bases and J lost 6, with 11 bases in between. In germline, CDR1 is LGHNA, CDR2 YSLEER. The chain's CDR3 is CASSHLIQAGELFF. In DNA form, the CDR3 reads TGCGCCAGCAGCCATCTTATTCAGGCCGGGGAGCTGTTTTTT.

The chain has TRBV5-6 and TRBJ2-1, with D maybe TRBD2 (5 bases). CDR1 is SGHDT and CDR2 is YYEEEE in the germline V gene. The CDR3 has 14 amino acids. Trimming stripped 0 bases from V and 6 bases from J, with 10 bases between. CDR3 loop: CASSLALARNEQFF. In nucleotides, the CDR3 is TGTGCCAGCAGCTTGGCCCTAGCCCGCAATGAGCAGTTCTTC.

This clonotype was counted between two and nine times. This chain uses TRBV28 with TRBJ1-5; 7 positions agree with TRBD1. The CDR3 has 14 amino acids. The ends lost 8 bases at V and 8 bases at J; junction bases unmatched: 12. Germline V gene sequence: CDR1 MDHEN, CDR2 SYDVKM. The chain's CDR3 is CASAMTGTFKPQHF. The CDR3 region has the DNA TGTGCCAGCGCCATGACAGGGACTTTTAAGCCCCAGCATTTT.

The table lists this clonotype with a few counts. The CDR3 reads CASSLAQDNTGELFF. CDR3 coding DNA: TGTGCCAGCAGCTTAGCACAGGACAACACCGGGGAGCTGTTTTTT. The chain joins TRBV7-9 to TRBJ2-2; D perhaps matches TRBD1 (5 bases). Germline values: CDR1 SEHNR, CDR2 FQNEAQ (reference sequence). The ends were cut back, 0 bases at V and 2 bases at J, with 7 bases in the middle. CDR3 size: 15 residues.

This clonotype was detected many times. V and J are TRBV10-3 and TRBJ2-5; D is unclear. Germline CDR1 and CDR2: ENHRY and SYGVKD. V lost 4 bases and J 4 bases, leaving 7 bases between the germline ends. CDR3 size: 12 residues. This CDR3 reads CAISADGETQYF. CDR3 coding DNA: TGTGCCATCAGTGCGGACGGAGAGACCCAGTACTTC.

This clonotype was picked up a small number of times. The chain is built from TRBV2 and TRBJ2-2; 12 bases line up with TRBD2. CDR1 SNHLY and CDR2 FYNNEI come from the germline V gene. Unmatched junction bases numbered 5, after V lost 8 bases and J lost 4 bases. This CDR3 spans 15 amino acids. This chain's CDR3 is CASGGLAGITGELFF. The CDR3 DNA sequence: TGTGCCAGCGGCGGACTAGCGGGGATCACCGGGGAGCTGTTTTTT.

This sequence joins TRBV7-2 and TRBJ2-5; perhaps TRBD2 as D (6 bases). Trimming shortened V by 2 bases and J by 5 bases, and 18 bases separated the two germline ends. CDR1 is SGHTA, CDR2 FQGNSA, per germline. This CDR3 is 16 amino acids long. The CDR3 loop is CASSLSPGWGEETQYF. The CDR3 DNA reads TGTGCCAGCAGCTTAAGCCCTGGGTGGGGGGAGGAGACCCAGTACTTC.

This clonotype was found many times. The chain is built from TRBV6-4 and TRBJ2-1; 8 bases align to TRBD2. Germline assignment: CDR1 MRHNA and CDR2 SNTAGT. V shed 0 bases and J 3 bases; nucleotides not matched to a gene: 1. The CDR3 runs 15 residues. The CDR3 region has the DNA TGTGCCAGCAGTGACTCCGGGGGGGGCTACAATGAGCAGTTCTTC. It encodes CASSDSGGGYNEQFF.

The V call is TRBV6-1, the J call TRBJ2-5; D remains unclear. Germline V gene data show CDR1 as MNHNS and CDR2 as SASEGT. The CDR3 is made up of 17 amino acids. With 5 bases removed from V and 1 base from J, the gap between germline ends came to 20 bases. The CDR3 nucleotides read TGTGCCAGCAGTACCCCTGGGGTGACACGTCTCCAAGAGACCCAGTACTTC. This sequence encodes CASSTPGVTRLQETQYF.

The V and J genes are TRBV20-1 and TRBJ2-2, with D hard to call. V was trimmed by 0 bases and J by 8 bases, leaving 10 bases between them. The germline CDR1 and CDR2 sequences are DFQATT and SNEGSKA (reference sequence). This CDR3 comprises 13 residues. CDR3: CSARDLVGGELFF. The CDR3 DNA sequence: TGCAGTGCTAGAGATCTTGTTGGAGGGGAGCTGTTTTTT.

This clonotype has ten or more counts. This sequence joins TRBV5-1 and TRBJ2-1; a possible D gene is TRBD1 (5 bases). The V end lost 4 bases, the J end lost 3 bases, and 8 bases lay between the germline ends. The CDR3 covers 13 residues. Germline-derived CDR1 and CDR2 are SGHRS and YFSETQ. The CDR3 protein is CASSQGNYNEQFF. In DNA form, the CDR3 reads TGCGCCAGCAGCCAGGGTAACTACAATGAGCAGTTCTTC.

The CDR3 loop reads CSAPRTTYNEQFF. CDR3 in DNA: TGCAGTGCTCCCCGGACCACATACAATGAGCAGTTCTTC. V usage is TRBV20-1 and J usage is TRBJ2-1; D uncertain. Trimming pared 5 bases from V and 4 bases from J, leaving 12 bases between. The V gene's germline CDR1 is DFQATT and CDR2 SNEGSKA (reference sequence). The CDR3 consists of 13 residues.

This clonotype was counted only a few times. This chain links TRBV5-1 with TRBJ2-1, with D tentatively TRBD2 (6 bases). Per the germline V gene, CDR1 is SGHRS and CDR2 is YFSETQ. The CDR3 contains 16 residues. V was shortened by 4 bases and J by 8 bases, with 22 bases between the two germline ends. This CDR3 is CASSSLEGRSEDEQFF. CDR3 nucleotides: TGCGCCAGCAGCAGCCTGGAGGGTAGGTCGGAGGATGAGCAGTTCTTC.

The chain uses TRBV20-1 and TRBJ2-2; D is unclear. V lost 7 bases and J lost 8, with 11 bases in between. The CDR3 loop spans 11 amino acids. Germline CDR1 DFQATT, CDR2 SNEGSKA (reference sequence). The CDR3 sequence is CSGEMSGELFF. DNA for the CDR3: TGCAGTGGCGAGATGTCTGGGGAGCTGTTTTTT.

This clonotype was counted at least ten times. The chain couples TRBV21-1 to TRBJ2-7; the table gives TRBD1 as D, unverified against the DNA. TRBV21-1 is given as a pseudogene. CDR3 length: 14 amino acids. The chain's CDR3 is CASSKEGRDCEQYF. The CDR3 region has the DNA TGTGCCAGCAGCAAAGAAGGCAGGGATTGCGAGCAGTACTTC.

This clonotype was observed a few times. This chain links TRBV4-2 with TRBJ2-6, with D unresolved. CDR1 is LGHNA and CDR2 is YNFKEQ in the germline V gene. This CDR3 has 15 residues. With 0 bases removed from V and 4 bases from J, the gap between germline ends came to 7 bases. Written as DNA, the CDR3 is TGTGCCAGCAGCCAAGACCCGGCGGGGGCCAACGTCCTGACTTTC. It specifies CASSQDPAGANVLTF.

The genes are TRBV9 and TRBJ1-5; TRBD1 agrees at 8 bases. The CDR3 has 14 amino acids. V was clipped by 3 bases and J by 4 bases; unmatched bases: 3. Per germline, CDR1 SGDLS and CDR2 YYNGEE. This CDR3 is CASSETGGNQPQHF. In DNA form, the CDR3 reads TGTGCCAGCAGCGAAACAGGGGGTAATCAGCCCCAGCATTTT.

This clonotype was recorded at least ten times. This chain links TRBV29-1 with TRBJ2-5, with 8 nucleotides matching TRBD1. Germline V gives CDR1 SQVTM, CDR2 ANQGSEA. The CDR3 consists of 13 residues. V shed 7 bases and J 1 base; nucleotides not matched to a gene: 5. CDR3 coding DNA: TGCAGCGAGACAGGGGTCGGCCAAGAGACCCAGTACTTC. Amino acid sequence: CSETGVGQETQYF.